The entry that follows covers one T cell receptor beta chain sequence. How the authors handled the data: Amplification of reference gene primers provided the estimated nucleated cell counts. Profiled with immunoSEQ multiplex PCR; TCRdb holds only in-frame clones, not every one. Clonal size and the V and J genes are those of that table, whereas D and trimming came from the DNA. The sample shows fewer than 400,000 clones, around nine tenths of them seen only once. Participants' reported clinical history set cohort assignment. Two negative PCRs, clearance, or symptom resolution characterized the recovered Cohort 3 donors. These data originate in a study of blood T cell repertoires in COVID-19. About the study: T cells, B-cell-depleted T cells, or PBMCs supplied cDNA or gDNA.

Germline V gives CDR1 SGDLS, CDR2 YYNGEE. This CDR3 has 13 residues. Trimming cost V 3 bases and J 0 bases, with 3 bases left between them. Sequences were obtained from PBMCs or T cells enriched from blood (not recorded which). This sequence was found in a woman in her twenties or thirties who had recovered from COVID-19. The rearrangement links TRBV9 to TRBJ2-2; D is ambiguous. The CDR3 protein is CASSAANTGELFF. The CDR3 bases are TGTGCCAGCAGCGCCGCGAACACCGGGGAGCTGTTTTTT.